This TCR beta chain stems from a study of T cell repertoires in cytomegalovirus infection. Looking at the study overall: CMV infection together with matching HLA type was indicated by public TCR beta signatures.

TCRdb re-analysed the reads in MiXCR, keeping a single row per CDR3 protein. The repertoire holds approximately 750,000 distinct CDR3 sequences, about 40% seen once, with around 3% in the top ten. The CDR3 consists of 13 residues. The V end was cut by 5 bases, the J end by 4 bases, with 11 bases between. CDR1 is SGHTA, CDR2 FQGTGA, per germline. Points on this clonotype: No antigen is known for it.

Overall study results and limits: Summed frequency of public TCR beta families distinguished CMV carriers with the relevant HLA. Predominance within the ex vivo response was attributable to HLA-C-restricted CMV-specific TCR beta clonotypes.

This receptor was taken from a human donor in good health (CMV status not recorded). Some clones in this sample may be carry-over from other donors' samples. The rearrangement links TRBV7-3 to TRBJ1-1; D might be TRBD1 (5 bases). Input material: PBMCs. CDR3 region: CASSGWGFTEAFF. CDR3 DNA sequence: TGTGCCAGCAGCGGATGGGGGTTCACTGAAGCTTTCTTT.